This is a list of T cell receptor beta chains from one sample in a study of T cell changes during pregnancy in multiple sclerosis. The assay was immunoSEQ multiplex PCR, and TCRdb's table has in-frame clones only and misses some. Of over 40,000 clones listed, 80% to 95% are singletons. The sample consisted of peripheral blood, taken in the third trimester of pregnancy. The origin of the receptors is a female donor with multiple sclerosis, enrolled in a pregnancy study. Both conserved end residues are part of each CDR3. A D gene is named only where the DNA matches it firmly. The size of a clone is reported for some rows only, either as once, few or many, or as a class for expanded clones.

clone_size: .
d_call: .
j_call: TRBJ2-5
v_call: TRBV5-1
cdr3_nt: TGCGCCAGCAGCCCCCAGAACCCGTACCAAGAGACCCAGTACTTC
cdr3_aa: CASSPQNPYQETQYF

clone_size: .
d_call: TRBD1
j_call: TRBJ2-5
v_call: TRBV9
cdr3_nt: TGTGCCAGCAGCGTCGACCTAGGACAGGGCCAGACCCAGTACTTC
cdr3_aa: CASSVDLGQGQTQYF

clone_size: once
d_call: .
j_call: TRBJ2-5
v_call: TRBV29-1
cdr3_nt: TGCAGCGCGTCCAGCGGCCAAGAGACCCAGTACTTC
cdr3_aa: CSASSGQETQYF

clone_size: .
d_call: .
j_call: TRBJ1-4
v_call: TRBV7-9
cdr3_nt: TGTGCCAGCAGCGTCTTCGTAGGCGGGAGAATAGGAAAACTGTTTTTT
cdr3_aa: CASSVFVGGRIGKLFF

clone_size: .
d_call: .
j_call: TRBJ2-1
v_call: TRBV5-1
cdr3_nt: TGCGCCAGCAGCACGGGGATCGGGGATGAGCAGTTCTTC
cdr3_aa: CASSTGIGDEQFF

clone_size: once
d_call: TRBD2
j_call: TRBJ2-1
v_call: TRBV19
cdr3_nt: TGTGCCAGTAGTATGTTGGCTAGCGGGAGGAATGAGCAGTTCTTC
cdr3_aa: CASSMLASGRNEQFF

clone_size: .
d_call: .
j_call: TRBJ2-3
v_call: TRBV5-1
cdr3_nt: TGCGCCACCCAACTGACTCCCACTAGCACAGATACGCAGTATTTT
cdr3_aa: CATQLTPTSTDTQYF

clone_size: .
d_call: TRBD2
j_call: TRBJ2-5
v_call: TRBV5-6
cdr3_nt: TGTGCCAGCAGCTTGGCGGGGGAGGGGACCCAGTACTTC
cdr3_aa: CASSLAGEGTQYF

clone_size: .
d_call: TRBD1
j_call: TRBJ2-7
v_call: TRBV11-2
cdr3_nt: TGTGCCAGCAGCTTAGATCTGGGACAGAGAACCTACGAGCAGTACTTC
cdr3_aa: CASSLDLGQRTYEQYF

clone_size: .
d_call: .
j_call: TRBJ2-1
v_call: TRBV11-3
cdr3_nt: TGTGCCAGCAGCTTAGATATCTCCCCGGGATGGAATGAGCAGTTCTTC
cdr3_aa: CASSLDISPGWNEQFF